What follows describes a single T cell receptor (beta chain). Its antigen is not identified. Germline V CDR1 and CDR2: MNHNS, SASEGT. The CDR3 extends over 11 amino acids. V dropped 8 bases and J dropped 0 bases, with 4 bases sitting between them. These data belong to a study of cytomegalovirus exposure and HLA in healthy donors. Study-level results: The Asian-associated ancestry cluster reportedly had fewer N-insertions than the approximately 670-donor mean in a later analysis. Per a later analysis, HLA-associated TCR beta chains showed more clonal expansion than other, equally common TCR beta chains.

The PCR made use of 60 Vbeta and 13 Jbeta primers. Repertoires were generated with immunoSEQ multiplex PCR, while TCRdb's copy carries only in-frame clones and drops some. The table includes over 85,000 clones, approximately 87% detected once. J is TRBJ1-1 and V is TRBV6-1; no clear D. Sequences were obtained from PBMCs. The sequence was collected from a man aged 35 to 55 in good health and CMV-seronegative. CDR3 region: CASRMNTEAFF. Written as DNA, the CDR3 is TGTGCCAGCCGTATGAACACTGAAGCTTTCTTT.